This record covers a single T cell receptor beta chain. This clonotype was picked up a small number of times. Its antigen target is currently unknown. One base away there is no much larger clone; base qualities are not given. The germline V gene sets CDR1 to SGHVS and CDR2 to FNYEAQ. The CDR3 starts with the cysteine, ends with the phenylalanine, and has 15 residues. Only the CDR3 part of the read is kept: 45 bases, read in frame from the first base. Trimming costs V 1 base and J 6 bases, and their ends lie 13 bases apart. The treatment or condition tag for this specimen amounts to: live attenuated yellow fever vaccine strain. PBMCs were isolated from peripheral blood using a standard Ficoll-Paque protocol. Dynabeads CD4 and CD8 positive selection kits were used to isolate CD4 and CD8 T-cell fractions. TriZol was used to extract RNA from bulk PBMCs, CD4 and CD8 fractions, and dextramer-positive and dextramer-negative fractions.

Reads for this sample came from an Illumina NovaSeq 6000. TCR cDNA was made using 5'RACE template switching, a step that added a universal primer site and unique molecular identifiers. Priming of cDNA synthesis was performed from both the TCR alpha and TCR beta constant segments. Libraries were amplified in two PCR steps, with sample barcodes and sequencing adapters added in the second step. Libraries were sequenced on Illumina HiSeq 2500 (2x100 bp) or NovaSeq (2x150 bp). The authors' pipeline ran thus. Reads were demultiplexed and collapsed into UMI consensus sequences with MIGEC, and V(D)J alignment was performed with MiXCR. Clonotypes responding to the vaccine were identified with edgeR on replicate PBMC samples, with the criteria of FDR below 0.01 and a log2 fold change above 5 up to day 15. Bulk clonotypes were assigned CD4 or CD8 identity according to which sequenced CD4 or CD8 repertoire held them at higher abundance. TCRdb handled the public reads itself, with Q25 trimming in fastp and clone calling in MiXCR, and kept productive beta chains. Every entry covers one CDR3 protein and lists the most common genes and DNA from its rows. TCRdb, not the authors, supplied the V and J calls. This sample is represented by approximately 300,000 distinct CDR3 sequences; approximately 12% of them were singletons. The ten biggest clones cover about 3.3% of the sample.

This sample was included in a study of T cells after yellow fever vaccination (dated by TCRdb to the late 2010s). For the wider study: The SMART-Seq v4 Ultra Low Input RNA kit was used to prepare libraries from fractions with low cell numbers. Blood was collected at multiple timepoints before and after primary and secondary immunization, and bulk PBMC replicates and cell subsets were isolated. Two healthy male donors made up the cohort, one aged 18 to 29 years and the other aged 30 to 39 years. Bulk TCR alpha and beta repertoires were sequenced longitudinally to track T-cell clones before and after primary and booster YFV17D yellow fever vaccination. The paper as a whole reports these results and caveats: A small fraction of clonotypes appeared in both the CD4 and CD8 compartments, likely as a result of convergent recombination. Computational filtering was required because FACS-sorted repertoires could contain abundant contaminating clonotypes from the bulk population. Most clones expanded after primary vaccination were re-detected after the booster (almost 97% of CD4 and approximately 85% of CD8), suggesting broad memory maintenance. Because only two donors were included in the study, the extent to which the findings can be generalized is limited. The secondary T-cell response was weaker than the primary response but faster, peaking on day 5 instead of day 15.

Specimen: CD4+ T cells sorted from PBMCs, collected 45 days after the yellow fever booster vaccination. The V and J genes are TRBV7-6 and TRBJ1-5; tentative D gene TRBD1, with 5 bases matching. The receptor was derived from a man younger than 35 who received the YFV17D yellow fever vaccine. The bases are TGTGCCAGCAGCTTAGACGGGGGGTCGCGTCAGCCCCAGCATTTT. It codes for CASSLDGGSRQPQHF.